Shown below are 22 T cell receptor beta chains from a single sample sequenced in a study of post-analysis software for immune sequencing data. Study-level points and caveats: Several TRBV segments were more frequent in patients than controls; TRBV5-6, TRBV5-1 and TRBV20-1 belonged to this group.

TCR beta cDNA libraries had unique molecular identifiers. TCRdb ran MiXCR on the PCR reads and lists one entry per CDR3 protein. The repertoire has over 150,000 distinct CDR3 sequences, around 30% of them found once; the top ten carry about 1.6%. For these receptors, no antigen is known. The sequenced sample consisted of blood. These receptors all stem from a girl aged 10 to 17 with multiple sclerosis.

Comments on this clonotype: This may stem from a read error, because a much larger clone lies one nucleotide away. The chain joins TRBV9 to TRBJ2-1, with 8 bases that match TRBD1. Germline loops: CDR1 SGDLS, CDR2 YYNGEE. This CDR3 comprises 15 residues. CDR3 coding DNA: TGTGCCAGCAGCGGAGCGCGGGACAGGTGGGTTGAGCTGTTCTTC. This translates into CASSGARDRWVELFF.

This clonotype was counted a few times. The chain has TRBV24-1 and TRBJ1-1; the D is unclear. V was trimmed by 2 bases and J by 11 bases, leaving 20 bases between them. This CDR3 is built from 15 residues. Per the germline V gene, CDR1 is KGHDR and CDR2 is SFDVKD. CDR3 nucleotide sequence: TGTGCCACCAGTGATTCTTTGTCCGGGCCGCTATACGCTTTCTTT. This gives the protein CATSDSLSGPLYAFF.

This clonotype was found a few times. The CDR3 nucleotides read TGTGCCAGCAGCTTGGAAGTGGAAGTTGGAGAGACCCAGTTCTTC. Translating gives CASSLEVEVGETQFF. This chain joins TRBV5-6 and TRBJ2-1; D not resolved. This CDR3 has 15 amino acids. Trimming took 0 bases from V and 13 from J, leaving 20 bases between them. In germline, CDR1 is SGHDT, CDR2 YYEEEE.

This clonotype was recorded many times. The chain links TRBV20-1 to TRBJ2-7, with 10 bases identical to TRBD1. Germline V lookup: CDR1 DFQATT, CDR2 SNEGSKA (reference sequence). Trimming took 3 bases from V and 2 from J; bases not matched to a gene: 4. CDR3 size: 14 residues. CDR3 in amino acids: CSASRDRGTYEQYF. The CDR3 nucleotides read TGCAGTGCTAGTCGGGACAGGGGAACCTACGAGCAGTACTTC.

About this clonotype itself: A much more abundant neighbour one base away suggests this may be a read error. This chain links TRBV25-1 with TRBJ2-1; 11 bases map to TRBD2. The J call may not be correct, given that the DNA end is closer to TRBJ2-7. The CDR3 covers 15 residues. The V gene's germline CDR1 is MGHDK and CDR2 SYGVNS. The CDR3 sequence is CASSGLAGTYNEQYF. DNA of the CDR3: TGTGCCAGCAGTGGACTAGCGGGGACCTACAATGAGCAGTACTTC.

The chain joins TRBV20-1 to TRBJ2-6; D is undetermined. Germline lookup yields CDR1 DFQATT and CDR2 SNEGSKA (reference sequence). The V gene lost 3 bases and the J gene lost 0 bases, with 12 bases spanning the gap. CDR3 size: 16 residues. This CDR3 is CSARIVYFSGANVLTF. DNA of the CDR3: TGCAGTGCTAGGATAGTCTACTTCTCTGGGGCCAACGTCCTGACTTTC.

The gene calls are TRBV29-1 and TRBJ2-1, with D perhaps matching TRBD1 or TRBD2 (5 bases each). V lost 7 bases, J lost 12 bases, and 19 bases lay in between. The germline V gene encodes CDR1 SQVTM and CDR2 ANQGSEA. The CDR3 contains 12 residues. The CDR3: CSGGNSYNGQFF. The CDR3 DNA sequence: TGCAGCGGGGGGAACTCCTACAACGGGCAGTTCTTC.

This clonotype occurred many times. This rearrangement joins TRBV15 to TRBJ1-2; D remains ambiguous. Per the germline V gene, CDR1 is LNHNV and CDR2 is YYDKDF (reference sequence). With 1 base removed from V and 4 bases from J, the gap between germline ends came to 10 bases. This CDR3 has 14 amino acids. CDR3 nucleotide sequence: TGTGCCACCAGCAGAGCTGGGGTTTTCTATGGCTACACCTTC. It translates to CATSRAGVFYGYTF.

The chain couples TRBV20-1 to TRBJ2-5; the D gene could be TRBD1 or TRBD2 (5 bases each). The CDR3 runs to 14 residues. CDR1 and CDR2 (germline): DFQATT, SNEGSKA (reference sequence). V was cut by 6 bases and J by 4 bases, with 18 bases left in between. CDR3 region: CSASSVRGLETQYF. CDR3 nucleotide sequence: TGCAGTGCCAGCAGCGTTCGGGGCCTAGAGACCCAGTACTTC.

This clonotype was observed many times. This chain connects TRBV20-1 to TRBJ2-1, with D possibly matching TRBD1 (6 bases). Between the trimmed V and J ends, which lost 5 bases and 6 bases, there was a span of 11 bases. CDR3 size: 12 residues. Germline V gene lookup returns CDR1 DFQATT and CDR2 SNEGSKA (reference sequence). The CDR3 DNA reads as TGCAGTGCTCTTCCGGACAGCAATGAGCAGTTCTTC. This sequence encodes CSALPDSNEQFF.

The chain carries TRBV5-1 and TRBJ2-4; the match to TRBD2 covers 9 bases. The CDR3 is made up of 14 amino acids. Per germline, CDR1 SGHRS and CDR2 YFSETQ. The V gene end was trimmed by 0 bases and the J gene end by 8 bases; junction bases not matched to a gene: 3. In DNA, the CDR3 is TGCGCCAGCAGCTTGGTAGCGGGGGACGACATTCAGTACTTC. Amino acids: CASSLVAGDDIQYF. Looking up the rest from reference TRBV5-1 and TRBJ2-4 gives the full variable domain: KAGVTQTPRYLIKTRGQQVTLSCSPISGHRSVSWYQQTPGQGLQFLFEYFSETQRNKGNFPGRFSGRQFSNSRSEMNVSTLELGDSALYLCASSLVAGDDIQYFGAGTRLSVL.

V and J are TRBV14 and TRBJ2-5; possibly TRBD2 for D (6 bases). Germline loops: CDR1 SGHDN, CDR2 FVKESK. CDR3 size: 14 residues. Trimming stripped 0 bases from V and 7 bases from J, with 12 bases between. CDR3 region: CASSQDGLEGTQYF. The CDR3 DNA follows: TGTGCCAGCAGCCAAGATGGGCTGGAGGGGACCCAGTACTTC.

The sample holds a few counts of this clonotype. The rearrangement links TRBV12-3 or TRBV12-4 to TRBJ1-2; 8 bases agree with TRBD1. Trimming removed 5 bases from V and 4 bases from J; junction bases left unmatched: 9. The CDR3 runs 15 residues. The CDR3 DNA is TGTGCCAGCAGTCCCGGACAGGGCGGGCTCTATGGCTACACCTTC. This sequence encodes CASSPGQGGLYGYTF.

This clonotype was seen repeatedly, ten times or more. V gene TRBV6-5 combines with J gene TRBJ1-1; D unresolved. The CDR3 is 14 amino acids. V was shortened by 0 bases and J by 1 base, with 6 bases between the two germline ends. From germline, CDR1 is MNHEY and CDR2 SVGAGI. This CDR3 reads CASSYSYSNTEAFF. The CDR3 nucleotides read TGTGCCAGCAGTTACTCCTATTCGAACACTGAAGCTTTCTTT.

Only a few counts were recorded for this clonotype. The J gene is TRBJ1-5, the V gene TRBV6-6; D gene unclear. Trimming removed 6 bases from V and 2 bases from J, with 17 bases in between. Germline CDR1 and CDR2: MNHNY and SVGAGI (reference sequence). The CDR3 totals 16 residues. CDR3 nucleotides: TGTGCCAGCAGCCTCGCCCAGGTGGGAGGCAATCAGCCCCAGCATTTT. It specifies CASSLAQVGGNQPQHF.

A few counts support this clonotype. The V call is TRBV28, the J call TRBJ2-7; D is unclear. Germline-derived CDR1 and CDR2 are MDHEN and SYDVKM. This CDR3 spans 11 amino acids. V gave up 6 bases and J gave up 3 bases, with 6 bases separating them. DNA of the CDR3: TGTGCCAGCAGACAGCTCTACGAGCAGTACTTC. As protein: CASRQLYEQYF. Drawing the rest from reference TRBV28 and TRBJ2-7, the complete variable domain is DVKVTQSSRYLVKRTGEKVFLECVQDMDHENMFWYRQDPGLGLRLIYFSYDVKMKEKGDIPEGYSVSREKKERFSLILESASTNQTSMYLCASRQLYEQYFGPGTRLTVT.

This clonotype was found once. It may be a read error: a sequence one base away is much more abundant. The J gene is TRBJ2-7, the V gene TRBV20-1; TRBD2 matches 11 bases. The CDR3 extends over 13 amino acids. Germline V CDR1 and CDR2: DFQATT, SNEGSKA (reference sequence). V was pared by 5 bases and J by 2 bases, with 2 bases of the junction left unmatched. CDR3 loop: CSAATSGTYEQYF. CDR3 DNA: TGCAGTGCTGCGACTAGCGGGACCTACGAGCAGTACTTC.

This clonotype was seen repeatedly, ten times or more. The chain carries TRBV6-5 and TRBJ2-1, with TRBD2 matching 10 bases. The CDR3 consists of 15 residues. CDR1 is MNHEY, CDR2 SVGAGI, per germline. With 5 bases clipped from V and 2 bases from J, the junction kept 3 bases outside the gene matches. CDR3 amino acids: CASSPSGRAYNEQFF. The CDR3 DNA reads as TGTGCCAGCAGTCCCAGCGGGAGGGCCTACAATGAGCAGTTCTTC.

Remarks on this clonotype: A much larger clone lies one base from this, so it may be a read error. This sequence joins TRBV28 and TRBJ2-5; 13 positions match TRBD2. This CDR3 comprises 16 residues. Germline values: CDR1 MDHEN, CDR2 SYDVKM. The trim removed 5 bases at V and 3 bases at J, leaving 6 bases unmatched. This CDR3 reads CASSPSGLAGEETQYF. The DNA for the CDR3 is TGTGCCAGCAGTCCCTCTGGACTAGCGGGAGAAGAGACCCAGTACTTC.

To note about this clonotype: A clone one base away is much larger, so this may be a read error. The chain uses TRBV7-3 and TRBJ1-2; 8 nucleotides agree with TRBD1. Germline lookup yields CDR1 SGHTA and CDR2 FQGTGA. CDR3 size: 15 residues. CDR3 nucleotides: TGTGCCAGCAGCCTCGGGACAGGACTTAACTATGGCCACACCTTC. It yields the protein CASSLGTGLNYGHTF.

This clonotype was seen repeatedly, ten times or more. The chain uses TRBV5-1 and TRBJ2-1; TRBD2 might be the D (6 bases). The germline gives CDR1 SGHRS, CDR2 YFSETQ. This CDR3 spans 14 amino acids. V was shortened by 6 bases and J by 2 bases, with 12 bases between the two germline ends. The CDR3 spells CASTTSSTYNEQFF. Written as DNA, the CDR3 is TGCGCCAGCACCACTAGCTCAACCTACAATGAGCAGTTCTTC.

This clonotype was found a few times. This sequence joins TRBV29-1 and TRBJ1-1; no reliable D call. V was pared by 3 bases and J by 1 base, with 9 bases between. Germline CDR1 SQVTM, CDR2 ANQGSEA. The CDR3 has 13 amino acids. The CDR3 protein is CSVESRENTEAFF. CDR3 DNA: TGCAGCGTTGAGTCCCGGGAGAACACTGAAGCTTTCTTT. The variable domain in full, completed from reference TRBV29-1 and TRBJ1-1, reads SAVISQKPSRDICQRGTSLTIQCQVDSQVTMMFWYRQQPGQSLTLIATANQGSEATYESGFVIDKFPISRPNLTFSTLTVSNMSPEDSSIYLCSVESRENTEAFFGQGTRLTVV.